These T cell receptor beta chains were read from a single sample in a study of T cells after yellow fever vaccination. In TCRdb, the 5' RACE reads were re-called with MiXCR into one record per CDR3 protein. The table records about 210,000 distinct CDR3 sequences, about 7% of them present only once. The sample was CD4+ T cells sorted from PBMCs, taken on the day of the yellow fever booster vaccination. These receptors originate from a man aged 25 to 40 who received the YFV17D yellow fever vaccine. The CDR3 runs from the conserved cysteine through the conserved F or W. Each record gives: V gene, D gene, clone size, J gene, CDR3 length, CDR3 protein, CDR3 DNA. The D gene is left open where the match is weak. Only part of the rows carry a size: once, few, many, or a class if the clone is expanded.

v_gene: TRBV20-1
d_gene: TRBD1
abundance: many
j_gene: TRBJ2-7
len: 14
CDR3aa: CSARAQDRALEQYF
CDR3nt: TGCAGTGCTAGAGCGCAGGACAGGGCCCTAGAGCAGTACTTC

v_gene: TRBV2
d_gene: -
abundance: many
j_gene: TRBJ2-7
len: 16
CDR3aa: CASRDLSRVSSYEQYF
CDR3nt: TGTGCCAGCAGGGATCTCTCGCGTGTAAGCTCCTACGAGCAGTACTTC

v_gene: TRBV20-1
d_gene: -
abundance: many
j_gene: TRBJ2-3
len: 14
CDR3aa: CSASPGVPTDTQYF
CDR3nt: TGCAGTGCTAGTCCGGGGGTCCCCACAGATACGCAGTATTTT

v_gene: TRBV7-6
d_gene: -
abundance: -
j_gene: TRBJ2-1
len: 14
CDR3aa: CASSLALENNEQFF
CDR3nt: TGTGCCAGCAGCTTAGCGCTGGAGAACAATGAGCAGTTCTTC

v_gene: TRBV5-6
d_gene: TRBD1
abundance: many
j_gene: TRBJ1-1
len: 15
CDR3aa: CASSTTGGFNTEAFF
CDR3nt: TGTGCCAGCAGCACGACAGGGGGCTTTAACACTGAAGCTTTCTTT

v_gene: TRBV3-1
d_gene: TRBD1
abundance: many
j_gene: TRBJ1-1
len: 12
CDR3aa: CASDRGGTEAFF
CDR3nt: TGTGCCAGCGACAGGGGAGGGACTGAAGCTTTCTTT

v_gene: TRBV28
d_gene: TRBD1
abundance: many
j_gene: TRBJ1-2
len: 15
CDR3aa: CASSLTGQGASGYTF
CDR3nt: TGTGCCAGCAGTTTGACTGGACAGGGGGCCTCTGGCTACACCTTC

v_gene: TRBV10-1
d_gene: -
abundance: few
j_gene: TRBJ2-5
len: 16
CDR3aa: CASSPAQTGPRETQYF
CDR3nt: TGCGCCAGCAGCCCAGCTCAGACAGGTCCGCGGGAGACCCAGTACTTC

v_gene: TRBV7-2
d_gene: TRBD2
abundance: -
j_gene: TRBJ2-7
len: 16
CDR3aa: CASSAGAGGRTYEQYF
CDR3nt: TGTGCCAGCAGCGCCGGCGCTGGCGGGAGGACTTACGAGCAGTACTTC

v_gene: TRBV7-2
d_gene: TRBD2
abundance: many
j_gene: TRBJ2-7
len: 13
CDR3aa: CASSGAGLYEQYF
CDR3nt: TGTGCCAGCAGCGGAGCGGGGCTTTACGAGCAGTACTTC

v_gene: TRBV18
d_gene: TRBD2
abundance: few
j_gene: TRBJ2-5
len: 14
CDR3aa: CASSGLAGAETQYF
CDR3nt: TGTGCCAGCTCGGGACTAGCGGGAGCAGAGACCCAGTACTTC

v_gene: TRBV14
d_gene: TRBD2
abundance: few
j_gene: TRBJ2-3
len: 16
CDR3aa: CASSRYWTSGSDTQYF
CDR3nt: TGTGCCAGCAGCCGATATTGGACTAGCGGGTCCGATACGCAGTATTTT

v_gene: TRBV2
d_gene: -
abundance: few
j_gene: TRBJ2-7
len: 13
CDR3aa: CASVWGPSYEQYF
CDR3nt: TGTGCCAGCGTGTGGGGGCCCTCCTACGAGCAGTACTTC

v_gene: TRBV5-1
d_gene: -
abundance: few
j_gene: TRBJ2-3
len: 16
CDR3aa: CASSLSASSDSDTQYF
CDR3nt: TGCGCCAGCAGCTTGTCGGCATCTAGCGACTCAGATACGCAGTATTTT

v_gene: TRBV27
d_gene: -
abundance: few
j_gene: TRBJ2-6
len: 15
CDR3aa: CASSLGRSGANVLTF
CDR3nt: TGTGCCAGCAGTTTAGGGCGCTCTGGGGCCAACGTCCTGACTTTC

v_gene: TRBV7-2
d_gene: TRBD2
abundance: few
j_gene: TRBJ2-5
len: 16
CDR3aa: CASSPNLAGGPETQYF
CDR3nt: TGTGCCAGCAGCCCCAATCTAGCGGGAGGGCCAGAGACCCAGTACTTC

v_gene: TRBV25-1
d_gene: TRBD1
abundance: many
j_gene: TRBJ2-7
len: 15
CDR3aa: CASSETGIFGYEQYF
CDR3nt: TGTGCCAGCAGTGAGACAGGGATCTTCGGTTACGAGCAGTACTTC

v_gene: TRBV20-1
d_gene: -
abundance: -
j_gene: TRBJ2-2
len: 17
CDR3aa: CSAKFRDTKPNTGELFF
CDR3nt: TGCAGCGCAAAGTTCCGGGACACAAAACCGAACACCGGGGAGCTGTTTTTT

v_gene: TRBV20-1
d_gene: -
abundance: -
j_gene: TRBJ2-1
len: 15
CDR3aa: CSARDGSARYNEQFF
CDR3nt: TGCAGTGCTAGAGATGGGAGCGCCCGATACAATGAGCAGTTCTTC

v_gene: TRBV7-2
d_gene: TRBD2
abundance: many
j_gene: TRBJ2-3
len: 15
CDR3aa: CASSLQAGGTDTQYF
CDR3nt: TGTGCCAGCAGCTTACAAGCGGGGGGCACAGATACGCAGTATTTT

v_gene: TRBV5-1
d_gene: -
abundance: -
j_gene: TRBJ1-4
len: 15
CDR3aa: CASSLVGAANEKLFF
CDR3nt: TGCGCCAGCAGCTTGGTGGGGGCAGCTAATGAAAAACTGTTTTTT

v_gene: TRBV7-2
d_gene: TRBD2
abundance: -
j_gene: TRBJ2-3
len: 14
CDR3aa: CASSPQAGVDTQYF
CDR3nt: TGTGCCAGCAGCCCGCAGGCGGGGGTAGATACGCAGTATTTT

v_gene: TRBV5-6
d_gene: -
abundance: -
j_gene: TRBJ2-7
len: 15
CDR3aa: CASSLVQGMGYEQYF
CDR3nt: TGTGCCAGCAGCTTGGTTCAGGGTATGGGCTACGAGCAGTACTTC

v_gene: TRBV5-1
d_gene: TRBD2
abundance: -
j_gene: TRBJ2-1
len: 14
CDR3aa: CASSWAGAGNEQFF
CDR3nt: TGCGCCAGCAGTTGGGCGGGAGCGGGAAATGAGCAGTTCTTC

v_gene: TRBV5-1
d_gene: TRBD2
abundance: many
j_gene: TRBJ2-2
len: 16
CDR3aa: CASGTSGRLQTGELFF
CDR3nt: TGCGCCAGCGGCACTAGCGGGAGGCTCCAAACCGGGGAGCTGTTTTTT

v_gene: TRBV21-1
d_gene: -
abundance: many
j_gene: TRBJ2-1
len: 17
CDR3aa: CASSKGRAGAWGGEQFF
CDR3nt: TGTGCCAGCAGCAAAGGACGGGCGGGGGCCTGGGGTGGTGAGCAGTTCTTC

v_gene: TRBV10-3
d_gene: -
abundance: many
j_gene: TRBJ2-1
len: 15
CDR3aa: CAIREEKLSYNEQFF
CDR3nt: TGTGCCATCAGGGAGGAAAAGCTTTCCTACAATGAGCAGTTCTTC

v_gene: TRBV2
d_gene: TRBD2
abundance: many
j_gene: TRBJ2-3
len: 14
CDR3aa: CAILSAGGTDTQYF
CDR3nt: TGTGCCATCCTATCGGCGGGAGGGACAGATACGCAGTATTTT

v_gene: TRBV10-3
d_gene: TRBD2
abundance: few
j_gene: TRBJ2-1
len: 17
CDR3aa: CAIDPRGAGDSYNEQFF
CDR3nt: TGTGCCATCGACCCAAGGGGCGCGGGAGACTCCTACAATGAGCAGTTCTTC

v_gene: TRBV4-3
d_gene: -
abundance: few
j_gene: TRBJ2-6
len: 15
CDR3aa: CASSRDRYGANVLTF
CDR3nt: TGCGCCAGCAGCCGAGACAGATATGGGGCCAACGTCCTGACTTTC

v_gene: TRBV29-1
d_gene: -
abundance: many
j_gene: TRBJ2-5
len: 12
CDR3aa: CSVASGGETQYF
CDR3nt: TGCAGCGTTGCCAGTGGGGGAGAGACCCAGTACTTC

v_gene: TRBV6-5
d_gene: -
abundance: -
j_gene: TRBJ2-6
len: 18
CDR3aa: CASSYSMWGAPGANVLTF
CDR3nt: TGTGCCAGCAGTTACTCGATGTGGGGGGCGCCGGGGGCCAACGTCCTGACTTTC